These 18 T cell receptor beta chains were sequenced from one sample in a study of blood T cells in healthy people across ages. The authors ran a second PCR of 7 to 11 cycles using a sample-barcoded 5' primer and a J-beta primer mix. Using its own MiXCR run on the 5' RACE reads, TCRdb lists one record per CDR3 protein. The table records 800,000 or so distinct CDR3 sequences, more than 20% of them present only once. These same records also appear under a second study, on T cells of mothers and their children.

The sample consisted of blood. These receptors originate from a boy aged 10-17 years in good health.

This chain connects TRBV11-3 to TRBJ2-3; the D gene could be TRBD1 or TRBD2 (5 bases each). Trimming took off 5 bases at V and 2 bases at J, with 11 bases between the two ends. The CDR3 is 14 residues long. Germline assignment: CDR1 SGHNT and CDR2 YENEEA. This chain's CDR3 is CASSPGPNTDTQYF. CDR3 bases: TGTGCCAGCAGCCCGGGACCGAACACAGATACGCAGTATTTT.

The gene calls are TRBV5-4 and TRBJ1-2; 7 bases are shared with TRBD1. CDR1 SGHNT and CDR2 YYREEE come from the germline V gene (reference sequence). J gave up 5 bases and V 0 bases, and 7 bases lay outside the gene matches. The CDR3 is 15 amino acids. The CDR3 DNA is TGTGCCAGCAGCTTGGCCACAGGGGTGGATTATGGCTACACCTTC. This gives the protein CASSLATGVDYGYTF. The complete variable domain, with remaining parts taken from reference TRBV5-4 and TRBJ1-2, reads ETGVTQSPTHLIKTRGQQVTLRCSSQSGHNTVSWYQQALGQGPQFIFQYYREEENGRGNFPPRFSGLQFPNYSSELNVNALELDDSALYLCASSLATGVDYGYTFGSGTRLTVV.

This clonotype was found a few times. J is TRBJ2-3 and V is TRBV3-1; D unresolved. V lost 4 bases and J 0 bases, leaving 11 bases between the germline ends. Germline V gene sequence: CDR1 LGHDT, CDR2 YNNKEL (reference sequence). The CDR3 sequence is 15 residues long. The CDR3 spells CASSRRGVSTDTQYF. The CDR3 DNA reads TGTGCCAGCAGCCGACGCGGCGTGAGCACAGATACGCAGTATTTT.

This clonotype occurred a few times. A read error is possible here, since a much larger clone lies one base away. The chain links TRBV7-2 to TRBJ2-7; D remains unclear. Per germline, CDR1 SGHTA and CDR2 FQGNSA. CDR3 length equals 15 residues. The V end was cut by 2 bases, the J end by 0 bases, with 11 bases between. CDR3: CASSLNVDVSYEQYF. The CDR3 nucleotides read TGTGCCAGCAGCTTAAATGTGGACGTCTCCTACGAGCAGTACTTC.

The J gene is TRBJ1-1, the V gene TRBV7-8; TRBD1 is a possible D gene (5 bases). The CDR3 length is 18 residues. The V gene lost 7 bases and the J gene lost 2 bases, with 26 bases spanning the gap. Germline V CDR1 and CDR2: SGHVS, FQNEAQ. CDR3 in amino acids: CASTPARRTREKNTEAFF. For the CDR3, the DNA is TGTGCCAGCACCCCGGCCCGACGGACAAGGGAGAAAAACACTGAAGCTTTCTTT.

This clonotype has just a few counts. This chain uses TRBV7-3 with TRBJ2-1; 14 bases fit TRBD2. This CDR3 has 16 amino acids. V dropped 5 bases and J dropped 8; count of bases not matched to a gene: 8. CDR1 is SGHTA and CDR2 is FQGTGA in the germline V gene. The CDR3 loop is CASSALGLAGVHEQFF. CDR3 nucleotide sequence: TGTGCCAGCAGCGCCTTGGGACTAGCGGGAGTTCATGAGCAGTTCTTC.

This clonotype was seen repeatedly, ten times or more. The chain is built from TRBV28 and TRBJ2-7; D ambiguous. This CDR3 contains 9 residues. Germline-derived CDR1 and CDR2 are MDHEN and SYDVKM. With 8 bases removed from V and 3 bases from J, the gap between germline ends came to 2 bases. In DNA, the CDR3 is TGTGCCAGCGGCTACGAGCAGTACTTC. It specifies CASGYEQYF.

The V and J genes are TRBV21-1 and TRBJ2-1; TRBD1 was called by the table and not checked on the DNA. TRBV21-1 counts as a pseudogene. The CDR3 has 16 residues. This CDR3 is CASSTDGDRGNNEQFF. Written as DNA, the CDR3 is TGTGCCAGCAGCACGGATGGGGACAGGGGTAACAATGAGCAGTTCTTC.

This clonotype was observed a handful of times. The chain employs TRBV28 and TRBJ2-1, with unresolved D. The CDR3 length is 10 residues. V was trimmed by 7 bases and J by 10 bases, leaving 8 bases between them. Per germline, CDR1 MDHEN and CDR2 SYDVKM. The CDR3 protein is CASMMREQFF. The CDR3 nucleotides read TGTGCCAGCATGATGCGAGAGCAGTTCTTC.

This rearrangement joins TRBV5-6 to TRBJ2-1, with 8 bases that match TRBD1. Germline loops: CDR1 SGHDT, CDR2 YYEEEE. Trimming cost V 4 bases and J 7 bases; bases outside gene matches: 7. The CDR3 totals 14 residues. CDR3 DNA: TGTGCCAGCAGCCTGGACAGGGATAGGAATGAGCAGTTCTTC. Protein: CASSLDRDRNEQFF.

V gene TRBV20-1 combines with J gene TRBJ1-6, with TRBD1 as a possible D gene (5 bases). The CDR3 spans 14 residues. Germline CDR1 reads DFQATT; CDR2 reads SNEGSKA (reference sequence). V was pared by 2 bases and J by 7 bases, with 12 bases between. As DNA, the CDR3 is TGCAGTGCTAGATTGGCAGGGCCAAATTCACCCCTCCACTTT. This gives the protein CSARLAGPNSPLHF.

The genes are TRBV28 and TRBJ2-5; no clear D gene. The CDR3 has 13 amino acids. Germline-derived CDR1 and CDR2 are MDHEN and SYDVKM. The V end was cut by 10 bases, the J end by 11 bases, with 23 bases between. Here the CDR3 reads CATNAVSTYVQYF. The CDR3 DNA reads TGTGCCACCAACGCAGTAAGCACCTACGTGCAGTACTTC.

The chain has TRBV11-2 and TRBJ2-5, with TRBD1 matching 10 bases. The DNA matches TRBJ2-7 better at its end, which makes the J call doubtful. The CDR3 spans 17 residues. CDR1 SGHAT and CDR2 FQNNGV come from the germline V gene. The CDR3: CASSLGWDRGLTYEQYF. Here the CDR3 DNA reads TGTGCCAGCAGCTTAGGGTGGGACAGGGGTCTTACCTACGAGCAGTACTTC.

This clonotype was detected only a few times. This chain connects TRBV29-1 to TRBJ2-3, with D possibly being TRBD1 (5 bases). Germline values: CDR1 SQVTM, CDR2 ANQGSEA. This CDR3 has 12 amino acids. Trimming took off 3 bases at V and 4 bases at J, with 8 bases between the two ends. The CDR3, as DNA: TGCAGCGTTGAGTCAGGGCCAGATACGCAGTATTTT. It encodes CSVESGPDTQYF.

This clonotype was seen a few times. This chain uses TRBV29-1 with TRBJ1-1; the match to TRBD1 covers 9 bases. The CDR3 contains 14 residues. Germline CDR1 and CDR2: SQVTM and ANQGSEA. Trimming took 6 bases from V and 1 from J; bases not matched to a gene: 6. CDR3 coding DNA: TGCAGCGTCTTACAGGGGGCTTCGAACACTGAAGCTTTCTTT. Residues: CSVLQGASNTEAFF.

This chain uses TRBV12-3 or TRBV12-4 with TRBJ2-5; TRBD1 matches 9 bases. The junction had 14 bases not matched to a gene; V was cut back by 6 bases and J by 9 bases. CDR3 size: 15 residues. The CDR3 loop reads CASSEQGALRRAQYF. As DNA, the CDR3 is TGTGCCAGCAGCGAACAGGGGGCGCTCCGAAGAGCCCAGTACTTC.

The rearrangement joins TRBV29-1 to TRBJ2-3; 11 bases are a match to TRBD2. The J segment lost 4 bases and the V segment lost 3 bases, leaving 12 bases of the junction unmatched. This CDR3 has 17 amino acids. Germline CDR1 SQVTM, CDR2 ANQGSEA. The CDR3 nucleotides read TGCAGCGTTGACTTAGCGGGAGGGGATCACTACCCAGATACGCAGTATTTT. Its protein is CSVDLAGGDHYPDTQYF.

The chain combines TRBV6-5 with TRBJ2-3; no clear D gene. Germline-derived CDR1 and CDR2 are MNHEY and SVGAGI. Between the trimmed V and J ends, which lost 0 bases and 4 bases, there was a span of 8 bases. This CDR3 has 14 residues. The CDR3 is CASSYSPFADTQYF. The CDR3 DNA is TGTGCCAGCAGTTACTCCCCGTTTGCAGATACGCAGTATTTT.